This T cell receptor (beta chain) stems from a study of CD8+ T cells in alopecia areata. Isolated RNA was reverse transcribed into cDNA used as the sequencing template. Measured with immunoSEQ multiplex PCR; TCRdb has only the in-frame clones, and not every one. The sample lists about 180,000 clones, 45% to 60% occurring once. Regarding this clone: The antigen is undetermined.

Treatment: oral pan-JAK inhibitor, 5-10 mg twice daily. Per the germline V gene, CDR1 is SGHTA and CDR2 is FQGTGA. The CDR3 has 16 amino acids. With V trimmed by 5 bases and J by 5 bases, 12 bases remained unmatched. Study results and caveats: Tofacitinib significantly decreased scalp clonality and expanded CD8+ clones among top 100. Affected lesional scalp, above all in alopecia totalis/universalis, was more clonal than normal scalp. The study also sequences resident alphabeta T cells of normal skin in scalp samples. Scalp and blood samples kept many expanded lesional clones throughout tofacitinib.

The receptor's source is a human donor with alopecia areata. The chain recombines TRBV7-3 with TRBJ2-5, with TRBD1 matching 9 bases. The sequenced sample was CD8+ T cells sorted from blood, obtained at week 52, from a patient treated with tofacitinib. CDR3 DNA sequence: TGTGCCAGCAGCCTGGGGAGACAGGGGGTCTGGGAGACCCAGTACTTC. Residues: CASSLGRQGVWETQYF.